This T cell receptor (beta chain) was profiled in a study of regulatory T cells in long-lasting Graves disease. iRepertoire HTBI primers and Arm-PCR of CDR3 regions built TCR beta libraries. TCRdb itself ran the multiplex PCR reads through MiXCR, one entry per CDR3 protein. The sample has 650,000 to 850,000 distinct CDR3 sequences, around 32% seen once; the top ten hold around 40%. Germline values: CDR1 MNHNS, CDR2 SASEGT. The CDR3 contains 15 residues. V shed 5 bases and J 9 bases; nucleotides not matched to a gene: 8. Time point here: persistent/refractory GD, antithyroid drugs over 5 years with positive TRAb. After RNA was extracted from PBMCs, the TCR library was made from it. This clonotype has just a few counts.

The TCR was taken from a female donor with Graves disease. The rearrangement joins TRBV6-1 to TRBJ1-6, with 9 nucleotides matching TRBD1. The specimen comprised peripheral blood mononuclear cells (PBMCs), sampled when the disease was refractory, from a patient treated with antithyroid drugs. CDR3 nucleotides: TGTGCCAGCAGTCGGCCAGGGACAGGGCCTTCACCCCTCCACTTT. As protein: CASSRPGTGPSPLHF.